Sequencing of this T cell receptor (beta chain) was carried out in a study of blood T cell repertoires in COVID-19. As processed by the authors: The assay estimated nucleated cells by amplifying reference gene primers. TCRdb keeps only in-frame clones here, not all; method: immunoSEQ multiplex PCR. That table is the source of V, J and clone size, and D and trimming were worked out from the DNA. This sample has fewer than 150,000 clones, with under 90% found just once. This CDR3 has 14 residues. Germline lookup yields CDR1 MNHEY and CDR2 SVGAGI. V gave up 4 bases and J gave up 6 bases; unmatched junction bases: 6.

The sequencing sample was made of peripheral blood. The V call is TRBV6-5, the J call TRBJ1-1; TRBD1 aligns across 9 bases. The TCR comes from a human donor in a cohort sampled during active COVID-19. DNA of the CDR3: TGTGCCAGCAGTTTATCGGGACAGGGTTCTGAAGCTTTCTTT. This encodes CASSLSGQGSEAFF.